The 27 T cell receptor beta chains below come from one sample, sequenced in a study of response to subunit inactivated influenza vaccine. TCRdb recomputed calls from the RT-PCR reads with MiXCR, one row per CDR3 protein. Here the sample spans about 190,000 distinct CDR3 sequences, 13% to 15% being singletons. The sample here was CD8+ T cells sorted from PBMCs, taken about 5 days after vaccination. Receptors originate from a man over 45 who received an inactivated influenza vaccine.

This clonotype was seen a handful of times. The chain recombines TRBV5-6 with TRBJ2-1, with D uncertain. CDR3 length: 12 residues. With 0 bases removed from V and 8 bases from J, the gap between germline ends came to 6 bases. The germline CDR1 and CDR2 sequences are SGHDT and YYEEEE. CDR3 region: CASSLEADEQFF. CDR3 sequence (DNA): TGTGCCAGCAGCTTGGAAGCCGATGAGCAGTTCTTC.

In regard to this clonotype: One end of the junction does not line up with germline, which may come from a read error. This rearrangement joins TRBV12-3 or TRBV12-4 to TRBJ2-6; tentatively, D is TRBD1 or TRBD2 (5 bases each). The CDR3 is 17 residues long. DNA for the CDR3: TGTGCCAGCAGTAGAGGGTCATACGTCTCTGGGGCCAACGTCCTGGCTTTC. This translates into CASSRGSYVSGANVLAF.

The rearrangement joins TRBV29-1 to TRBJ2-7; D unclear. Germline V CDR1 and CDR2: SQVTM, ANQGSEA. The CDR3 extends over 15 amino acids. Trimming removed 1 base from V and 0 bases from J, with 13 bases in between. CDR3 region: CSVEGYPAGSYEQYF. In DNA form, the CDR3 reads TGCAGCGTTGAAGGTTATCCCGCCGGCTCCTACGAGCAGTACTTC.

In its sample, this clonotype was seen a few times. The chain combines TRBV7-9 with TRBJ2-7, with 8 bases that match TRBD2. Germline CDR1 reads SEHNR; CDR2 reads FQNEAQ (reference sequence). V was pared by 6 bases and J by 0 bases, with 7 bases of the junction left unmatched. CDR3 length: 15 amino acids. The CDR3 loop is CASRPGGVFSYEQYF. In DNA, the CDR3 is TGTGCCAGCAGGCCGGGGGGGGTTTTCTCCTACGAGCAGTACTTC.

This clonotype was picked up a small number of times. The chain has TRBV28 and TRBJ2-5, with TRBD1 as a possible D gene (6 bases). CDR3 length equals 14 residues. Germline loops: CDR1 MDHEN, CDR2 SYDVKM. Trimming took off 4 bases at V and 3 bases at J, with 12 bases between the two ends. The DNA for the CDR3 is TGTGCCAGCAGTTCCAAGACAGGTGAAGAGACCCAGTACTTC. Protein sequence: CASSSKTGEETQYF.

DNA of the CDR3: TGCGCCAGCAGCCAGACCATGGGACGGCGTCTCCACTTT. Translating gives CASSQTMGRRLHF. The chain joins TRBV4-3 to TRBJ1-6, with D possibly TRBD1 on 5 matching bases. The CDR3 loop spans 13 amino acids. The germline gives CDR1 LGHNA, CDR2 YSLEER. V shed 3 bases and J shed 16 bases, with 16 bases lying between them.

The sample holds a few counts of this clonotype. This rearrangement joins TRBV15 to TRBJ2-7; D unresolved. The germline CDR1 and CDR2 sequences are LNHNV and YYDKDF (reference sequence). The CDR3 runs 13 residues. V was shortened by 0 bases and J by 3 bases, with 6 bases between the two germline ends. In DNA form, the CDR3 reads TGTGCCACCAGCAGAGAGAACGGCTACGAGCAGTACTTC. Its protein is CATSRENGYEQYF.

This clonotype has at least ten counts. The V and J genes are TRBV12-3 or TRBV12-4 and TRBJ2-2; D ambiguous. The CDR3 covers 15 residues. Trimming shortened V by 0 bases and J by 3 bases, and 8 bases separated the two germline ends. Here the CDR3 DNA reads TGTGCCAGCAGTTTAGCGCCTGAGGACACCGGGGAGCTGTTTTTT. It codes for CASSLAPEDTGELFF.

As for this clonotype: At one end the junction does not follow the germline gene, possibly because of a read error. The chain joins TRBV7-8 to TRBJ2-1; no firm D call. Looked up from germline, CDR1 is SGHVS and CDR2 is FQNEAQ. The CDR3 is 10 residues long. This CDR3 reads CASGFNEQFF. CDR3 DNA: TGTGCCAGCGGCTTCAATGAGCAGTTCTTC.

V usage is TRBV9 and J usage is TRBJ2-7; maybe TRBD2 (5 bases). Germline V gene lookup returns CDR1 SGDLS and CDR2 YYNGEE. The CDR3 totals 14 residues. V lost 0 bases and J 2 bases, leaving 9 bases between the germline ends. CDR3 sequence reads: CASSVDGGTYEQYF. CDR3 in DNA: TGTGCCAGCAGCGTAGACGGAGGAACCTACGAGCAGTACTTC.

The chain carries TRBV28 and TRBJ1-1, with D unresolved. Trimming cost V 3 bases and J 1 base, with 18 bases left between them. CDR1 and CDR2 from the germline V gene are MDHEN and SYDVKM. This CDR3 is 17 amino acids long. In DNA, the CDR3 is TGTGCCAGCAGTTTTTCACTCCTAGGAGTAGGGAACACTGAAGCTTTCTTT. It encodes CASSFSLLGVGNTEAFF.

V usage is TRBV4-1 and J usage is TRBJ1-4; no reliable D call. Looked up from germline, CDR1 is MGHRA and CDR2 is YSYEKL. The V gene lost 4 bases and the J gene lost 2 bases, with 11 bases spanning the gap. There are 15 residues in the CDR3. The CDR3 is CASSPGEATNEKLFF. In nucleotides, the CDR3 is TGCGCCAGCAGCCCCGGGGAGGCCACTAATGAAAAACTGTTTTTT.

The table lists this clonotype with many counts. The chain is built from TRBV29-1 and TRBJ2-5, with 12 bases identical to TRBD2. Germline loops: CDR1 SQVTM, CDR2 ANQGSEA. After removal of 7 bases from V and 5 bases from J, the junction contained 14 bases not matched to a gene. This CDR3 has 16 amino acids. CDR3 coding DNA: TGCAGCGCCGAAGCTACCCTAGCGGGAGGGTTGGAGACCCAGTACTTC. This gives the protein CSAEATLAGGLETQYF.

This clonotype has a handful of counts. This sequence joins TRBV12-3 or TRBV12-4 and TRBJ2-1; D might be TRBD1 (6 bases). The CDR3 has 15 residues. V lost 6 bases and J 8 bases, leaving 20 bases between the germline ends. CDR3 residues: CASRQGPSPWDEQFF. The CDR3 DNA reads TGTGCCAGCAGACAGGGACCGTCCCCTTGGGATGAGCAGTTCTTC.

The DNA of the CDR3 is TGCAGCGTCCTGGAGGGTGGGGAGCAGTACTTC. This translates into CSVLEGGEQYF. This chain uses TRBV29-1 with TRBJ2-7, with D tentatively TRBD2 (6 bases). Trimming removed 6 bases from V and 7 bases from J, with 13 bases in between. Germline V lookup: CDR1 SQVTM, CDR2 ANQGSEA. This CDR3 is built from 11 residues.

The J gene is TRBJ2-1, the V gene TRBV18, with D tentatively TRBD2 (6 bases). Trimming took 3 bases from V and 4 from J, leaving 13 bases between them. This CDR3 comprises 15 residues. The germline CDR1 and CDR2 sequences are KGHSH and LQKENI. This CDR3 reads CASSPGYSGYNEQFF. As DNA, the CDR3 is TGTGCCAGCTCACCGGGGTATAGCGGTTACAATGAGCAGTTCTTC.

This clonotype was found a few times. This chain connects TRBV9 to TRBJ1-5; D is uncertain. Germline V CDR1 and CDR2: SGDLS, YYNGEE. The V and J ends lost 0 bases and 3 bases respectively, with 4 bases between them. This CDR3 comprises 13 residues. The CDR3 coding sequence is TGTGCCAGCAGCGTAGGTAACAATCAGCCCCAGCATTTT. It encodes CASSVGNNQPQHF.

This clonotype came up a few times. The gene calls are TRBV5-1 and TRBJ2-7; D is perhaps TRBD2 (6 bases). Germline V lookup: CDR1 SGHRS, CDR2 YFSETQ. V gave up 0 bases and J gave up 6 bases, with 10 bases separating them. CDR3 length equals 13 residues. CDR3 DNA sequence: TGCGCCAGCAGCTTGGTTTGGGGAGGCGAGCAGTACTTC. Amino acid sequence: CASSLVWGGEQYF.

The table lists this clonotype with a few counts. This chain uses TRBV20-1 with TRBJ2-7; 7 bases map to TRBD1. CDR3 length: 16 amino acids. Losses at the gene ends were 0 bases for V and 2 bases for J; bases not matched to a gene: 10. Germline V lookup: CDR1 DFQATT, CDR2 SNEGSKA (reference sequence). The CDR3 protein is CSARDLVGQTPYEQYF. CDR3 DNA: TGCAGTGCTAGAGATCTGGTGGGACAGACTCCCTACGAGCAGTACTTC.

This chain uses TRBV6-5 with TRBJ1-2, with D perhaps matching TRBD1 (5 bases). Germline loops: CDR1 MNHEY, CDR2 SVGAGI. V was pared by 6 bases and J by 4 bases, with 21 bases between. This CDR3 is built from 16 residues. The CDR3 sequence is CASSYSRDGGGYGYTF. For the CDR3, the DNA is TGTGCCAGCAGCTACAGCCGGGACGGTGGGGGCTATGGCTACACCTTC.

This clonotype showed up just a few times. This chain joins TRBV30 and TRBJ2-2; 9 positions match TRBD1. CDR3 size: 14 residues. J lost 5 bases, V lost 8 bases, and 9 bases had no gene match. The germline V gene encodes CDR1 GTSNPN and CDR2 SVGIG (reference sequence). Written as DNA, the CDR3 is TGTGCCCTGATGGGACAGGGAGTTACCGGGGAGCTGTTTTTT. It translates to CALMGQGVTGELFF.

This clonotype was detected only once. The rearrangement links TRBV7-9 to TRBJ2-5, with 8 nucleotides matching TRBD1. The CDR3 length is 15 residues. Germline V gene sequence: CDR1 SEHNR, CDR2 FQNEAQ (reference sequence). V gave up 2 bases and J gave up 2 bases; unmatched junction bases: 4. The CDR3 loop reads CASSLSDRVQETQYF. The DNA of the CDR3 is TGTGCCAGCAGCTTATCGGACAGGGTACAAGAGACCCAGTACTTC.

This clonotype came up a few times. The V and J genes are TRBV7-3 and TRBJ2-3, with D perhaps given as TRBD1 or TRBD2 (5 bases each). The length of the CDR3 is 14 residues. V lost 4 bases and J lost 1, with 9 bases in between. Germline CDR1 reads SGHTA; CDR2 reads FQGTGA. CDR3 region: CASSSLGRTDTQYF. CDR3 DNA sequence: TGTGCCAGCAGCTCCCTGGGACGCACAGATACGCAGTATTTT. The full variable domain, with the rest looked up from reference TRBV7-3 and TRBJ2-3, is GAGVSQTPSNKVTEKGKYVELRCDPISGHTALYWYRQSLGQGPEFLIYFQGTGAADDSGLPNDRFFAVRPEGSVSTLKIQRTERGDSAVYLCASSSLGRTDTQYFGPGTRLTVL.

This clonotype was seen more than once but under ten times. The gene calls are TRBV6-6 and TRBJ2-7; D is ambiguous. This CDR3 is built from 12 residues. Per the germline V gene, CDR1 is MNHNY and CDR2 is SVGAGI (reference sequence). The ends were cut back, 5 bases at V and 6 bases at J, with 11 bases in the middle. In nucleotides, the CDR3 is TGTGCCAGCAGTAACACGTTGGCCGAGCAGTACTTC. Translated: CASSNTLAEQYF.

The sample holds a few counts of this clonotype. The V and J genes are TRBV4-1 and TRBJ2-7, with 7 nucleotides matching TRBD2. The V and J ends lost 0 bases and 0 bases, in that order; junction bases with no gene match: 11. The CDR3 loop spans 18 amino acids. Germline values: CDR1 MGHRA, CDR2 YSYEKL. CDR3 in amino acids: CASSQDYRGLGSSYEQYF. In DNA form, the CDR3 reads TGCGCCAGCAGCCAAGATTACCGTGGACTAGGGTCCTCCTACGAGCAGTACTTC.

This clonotype was seen a handful of times. The chain uses TRBV9 and TRBJ2-6; D gene unclear. Trimming removed 0 bases from V and 3 bases from J, with 4 bases in between. The CDR3 extends over 14 amino acids. CDR1 and CDR2 (germline): SGDLS, YYNGEE. In nucleotides, the CDR3 is TGTGCCAGCAGCGTAGACTTTGGGGCCAACGTCCTGACTTTC. It encodes CASSVDFGANVLTF.

CDR3 coding DNA: TGTGCCACCAGTGATTTGTCCGGGACTTCCACAGATACGCAGTATTTT. It translates to CATSDLSGTSTDTQYF. The J gene is TRBJ2-3, the V gene TRBV24-1, with a weak D call TRBD2 (6 bases). The CDR3 runs 16 residues. Trimming removed 0 bases at V and 2 bases at J, with 11 bases between. Looked up from germline, CDR1 is KGHDR and CDR2 is SFDVKD.